The 23 T cell receptor beta chains below all came from one sample that was sequenced in a study of cytomegalovirus exposure and HLA in healthy donors. The PCR was carried out with 60 Vbeta primers and 13 Jbeta primers. Generated by immunoSEQ multiplex PCR, the TCRdb table keeps only in-frame clones and is missing some. The sample contains around 140,000 clones, around nine tenths of which appear only once. Source material: PBMCs. All receptors come from a woman between 25 and 40 years old in good health and CMV-seronegative.

A few counts support this clone. The V gene is TRBV19, the J gene TRBJ2-2; no clear D gene. With 3 bases removed from V and 4 bases from J, the gap between germline ends came to 9 bases. Germline V gene data show CDR1 as LNHDA and CDR2 as SQIVND (reference sequence). The CDR3 contains 14 residues. CDR3 sequence reads: CASSILPRTGELFF. The CDR3 DNA reads as TGTGCCAGTAGTATCCTCCCTCGCACCGGGGAGCTGTTTTTT.

This chain connects TRBV7-6 to TRBJ1-6; no definite D call. This CDR3 has 17 amino acids. The V and J ends lost 3 bases and 3 bases respectively, with 15 bases between them. In germline, CDR1 is SGHVS, CDR2 FNYEAQ. CDR3 sequence (DNA): TGTGCCAGCAGCTTGTTCGAAGGAGGGTTCTATAATTCACCCCTCCACTTT. It specifies CASSLFEGGFYNSPLHF.

V and J are TRBV15 and TRBJ2-7; 10 nucleotides match TRBD2. The CDR3 sequence is 14 residues long. The germline V gene encodes CDR1 LNHNV and CDR2 YYDKDF (reference sequence). V lost 0 bases, J lost 7 bases, and 3 bases stayed unmatched. In nucleotides, the CDR3 is TGTGCCACCAGCAGAGACCCACTAGCGGGGGAGCAGTACTTC. Its translation is CATSRDPLAGEQYF.

This chain links TRBV28 with TRBJ2-1, with 7 bases that match TRBD1. Germline V lookup: CDR1 MDHEN, CDR2 SYDVKM. The CDR3 runs 17 residues. V lost 0 bases and J lost 2; bases outside the gene matches: 7. The chain's CDR3 is CASSLWGDSNPYNEQFF. The CDR3 DNA reads as TGTGCCAGCAGTTTATGGGGGGACAGCAACCCCTACAATGAGCAGTTCTTC.

Points on this clone: Germline is not matched at one junction end, which may reflect a read error. Other nucleotide sequences in the sample specify the same CDR3. The chain employs TRBV15 and TRBJ2-2, with 8 nucleotides matching TRBD1. This CDR3 spans 14 amino acids. Germline V CDR1 and CDR2: LNHNV, YYDKDF (reference sequence). The CDR3 spells CATSRDRGPGELFF. The DNA for the CDR3 is TGTGCCACCAGTAGAGACAGGGGCCCCGGGGAGCTGTTTTTT.

This clone was counted a single time. The chain links TRBV5-1 to TRBJ2-1; D is unclear. This CDR3 spans 15 amino acids. Per the germline V gene, CDR1 is SGHRS and CDR2 is YFSETQ. V lost 0 bases, J lost 1 base, and 8 bases lay in between. The CDR3 loop reads CASSLDYGSYNEQFF. The DNA for the CDR3 is TGCGCCAGCAGCTTGGACTATGGATCCTACAATGAGCAGTTCTTC.

The chain has TRBV11-2 and TRBJ1-5, with 7 positions matching TRBD1. CDR1 SGHAT and CDR2 FQNNGV come from the germline V gene. J was trimmed by 0 bases and V by 5 bases; bases with no gene match: 4. This CDR3 has 15 amino acids. CDR3 residues: CASSQGDLSNQPQHF. The CDR3 DNA is TGTGCCAGCAGCCAGGGGGACCTTAGCAATCAGCCCCAGCATTTT. Based on the CDR3 plus reference TRBV11-2 and TRBJ1-5, the full variable domain is EAGVAQSPRYKIIEKRQSVAFWCNPISGHATLYWYQQILGQGPKLLIQFQNNGVVDDSQLPKDRFSAERLKGVDSTLKIQPAKLEDSAVYLCASSQGDLSNQPQHFGDGTRLSIL.

The chain is built from TRBV2 and TRBJ1-5, with 7 positions matching TRBD1. Germline loops: CDR1 SNHLY, CDR2 FYNNEI. CDR3 length: 16 residues. Trimming cost V 4 bases and J 1 base; bases outside gene matches: 7. CDR3 in DNA: TGTGCCAGCAGTGCACTTCCCAGGGGGAGCAATCAGCCCCAGCATTTT. Residues: CASSALPRGSNQPQHF.

The chain joins TRBV7-8 to TRBJ2-5; 11 bases are a match to TRBD2. With V trimmed by 0 bases and J by 4 bases, 10 bases remained unmatched. This CDR3 has 18 amino acids. Germline CDR1 reads SGHVS; CDR2 reads FQNEAQ. The CDR3 nucleotides read TGTGCCAGCAGCTTAGCTCCAAGTCGACTAGCGGGGAGAGAGACCCAGTACTTC. This codes for CASSLAPSRLAGRETQYF.

The V and J genes are TRBV13 and TRBJ1-2; D is perhaps TRBD1 (6 bases). Germline CDR1 PRHDT, CDR2 FYEKMQ (reference sequence). This CDR3 contains 15 residues. V shed 4 bases and J shed 0 bases, with 12 bases lying between them. CDR3 DNA: TGTGCCAGCAGCTCCTACAGGGCCGCTAACTATGGCTACACCTTC. Protein product: CASSSYRAANYGYTF.

This clone was counted many times. J is TRBJ1-4 and V is TRBV6-1; tentative D call: TRBD1 (5 bases). V was shortened by 8 bases and J by 7 bases, with 17 bases between the two germline ends. This CDR3 is 14 amino acids long. Germline V gene lookup returns CDR1 MNHNS and CDR2 SASEGT. In DNA, the CDR3 is TGTGCCAGCCAAAAGGGGCAGGCTTCTGAAAAACTGTTTTTT. Translation: CASQKGQASEKLFF.

The chain employs TRBV7-8 and TRBJ2-2, with D possibly TRBD2 on 6 matching bases. Germline V gives CDR1 SGHVS, CDR2 FQNEAQ. CDR3 length equals 17 residues. Trimming pared 1 base from V and 3 bases from J, leaving 15 bases between. The CDR3 here is CASSLGAGSGDTGELFF. Written as DNA, the CDR3 is TGTGCCAGCAGCTTAGGTGCCGGGAGTGGGGACACCGGGGAGCTGTTTTTT.

The chain is built from TRBV9 and TRBJ2-3; D unresolved. Deletions cut 0 bases from V and 6 bases from J, with 8 bases between. The CDR3 totals 13 residues. The germline CDR1 and CDR2 sequences are SGDLS and YYNGEE. The CDR3 coding sequence is TGTGCCAGCAGCGTAGCCCCCCGGGATACGCAGTATTTT. Translated: CASSVAPRDTQYF.

The rearrangement joins TRBV29-1 to TRBJ2-7, with D maybe TRBD1 (8 bases). Trimming took off 4 bases at V and 7 bases at J, with 26 bases between the two ends. From germline, CDR1 is SQVTM and CDR2 ANQGSEA. This CDR3 region has 16 residues. The CDR3 sequence is CSVVSTLQGGRREQYF. The CDR3 DNA reads as TGCAGCGTTGTCTCTACTCTACAGGGGGGGAGGCGGGAGCAGTACTTC.

The chain has TRBV2 and TRBJ2-5; 7 bases are a match to TRBD1. There are 13 residues in the CDR3. Germline V gene sequence: CDR1 SNHLY, CDR2 FYNNEI. With 10 bases clipped from V and 5 bases from J, the junction kept 10 bases outside the gene matches. The CDR3 here is CAIMGRGPETQYF. CDR3 nucleotides: TGTGCCATCATGGGTAGGGGGCCGGAGACCCAGTACTTC.

The V and J genes are TRBV7-9 and TRBJ2-7; 9 nucleotides line up with TRBD1. In germline, CDR1 is SEHNR, CDR2 FQNEAQ (reference sequence). V shed 3 bases and J 5 bases; nucleotides not matched to a gene: 5. This CDR3 is built from 14 residues. The CDR3 here is CASSFWDRVDEQYF. CDR3 bases: TGTGCCAGCAGCTTTTGGGACAGGGTGGACGAGCAGTACTTC.

The sample holds one count of this clone. The V gene is TRBV5-4, the J gene TRBJ2-1; 9 nucleotides agree with TRBD1. V shed 4 bases, J shed 4 bases, and the junction held 3 bases outside the gene matches. From germline, CDR1 is SGHNT and CDR2 YYREEE (reference sequence). The CDR3 is 14 residues long. This CDR3 is CASSAGTGYNEQFF. CDR3 sequence (DNA): TGTGCCAGCAGCGCGGGGACAGGGTACAATGAGCAGTTCTTC.

This chain joins TRBV18 and TRBJ2-1; weak D call: TRBD1 (5 bases). Trimming shortened V by 2 bases and J by 7 bases, and 12 bases separated the two germline ends. This CDR3 has 14 residues. In germline, CDR1 is KGHSH, CDR2 LQKENI. The CDR3 sequence is CASSPLGKGNEQFF. CDR3 in DNA: TGTGCCAGCTCACCATTGGGAAAGGGGAATGAGCAGTTCTTC.

The V gene is TRBV11-2, the J gene TRBJ2-3; 8 nucleotides agree with TRBD2. CDR1 and CDR2 (germline): SGHAT, FQNNGV. The length of the CDR3 is 18 residues. V shed 3 bases and J 1 base; nucleotides not matched to a gene: 12. Here the CDR3 reads CASSFGRGVSFGTDTQYF. The CDR3, as DNA: TGTGCCAGCAGCTTCGGGCGGGGGGTCTCTTTCGGCACAGATACGCAGTATTTT.

The chain is built from TRBV5-5 and TRBJ1-1; 9 bases agree with TRBD1. Germline trimming cut 5 bases from V and 5 bases from J; bases unmatched to any gene: 10. This CDR3 spans 15 amino acids. CDR1 is SGHKS and CDR2 is YYEKEE in the germline V gene (reference sequence). The CDR3 nucleotides read TGTGCCAGCAGTTTAATTACAGGGGGCCGGACTGAAGCTTTCTTT. It specifies CASSLITGGRTEAFF.

This clone is a singleton in its sample. The chain is built from TRBV21-1 and TRBJ1-3. TRBV21-1 is given as a pseudogene. The CDR3 is 17 amino acids. The CDR3 sequence is CASSSQPGSPPGNTIYF. The CDR3 DNA follows: TGTGCCAGCAGCTCTCAACCCGGGTCGCCACCCGGGAACACCATATATTTT.

The V call is TRBV11-3, the J call TRBJ2-7; 10 bases are a match to TRBD1. The junction had 19 bases not matched to a gene; V was cut back by 0 bases and J by 5 bases. The germline CDR1 and CDR2 sequences are SGHNT and YENEEA. The CDR3 extends over 20 amino acids. The CDR3 sequence: CASSLERRLGQGFLGNEQYF. CDR3 sequence (DNA): TGTGCCAGCAGCTTAGAGAGGCGTCTGGGACAGGGGTTCTTAGGGAACGAGCAGTACTTC.

This chain connects TRBV4-2 to TRBJ2-5; 13 bases line up with TRBD2. The CDR3 is made up of 15 amino acids. V was pared by 4 bases and J by 5 bases, with 4 bases of the junction left unmatched. Germline lookup yields CDR1 LGHNA and CDR2 YNFKEQ. CDR3 region: CASSPGTSGIETQYF. The DNA of the CDR3 is TGTGCCAGCAGCCCCGGGACTAGCGGGATTGAGACCCAGTACTTC.